This TCR beta chain was retrieved from a study of cytomegalovirus exposure and HLA in healthy donors. Study-level background: Of some 400 genotyped donors, roughly 81% grouped in the Caucasian-associated ancestry cluster.

As regards this clone: Its antigen is not known.

The germline gives CDR1 MNHNY, CDR2 SVGAGI (reference sequence). The CDR3 loop spans 13 amino acids. V was shortened by 11 bases and J by 6 bases, with 18 bases between the two germline ends. PCR amplification relied on 60 Vbeta primers (plus 13 Jbeta primers). The protocol was immunoSEQ multiplex PCR, while the TCRdb copy is restricted to in-frame clones and leaves out a portion. The sample includes roughly 120,000 clones, 77% of them seen just once. Study observations and caveats: Segments of the TCR beta V type were, in most cases, productive about 90% or about 30% of the time in an earlier analysis. Certain indistinguishable V segments, among them TRBV6-2 and TRBV6-3, were excluded. While the bulk of TCR sequences proved rare, some public TCRs turned up in many donors.

The material sequenced was PBMCs. This chain joins TRBV6-6 and TRBJ2-3; D uncertain. This TCR came from a young man in good health and CMV-seropositive. In DNA, the CDR3 is TGTGCCTCCCACGGTTCCCGTCCGGATACGCAGTATTTT. Protein product: CASHGSRPDTQYF.